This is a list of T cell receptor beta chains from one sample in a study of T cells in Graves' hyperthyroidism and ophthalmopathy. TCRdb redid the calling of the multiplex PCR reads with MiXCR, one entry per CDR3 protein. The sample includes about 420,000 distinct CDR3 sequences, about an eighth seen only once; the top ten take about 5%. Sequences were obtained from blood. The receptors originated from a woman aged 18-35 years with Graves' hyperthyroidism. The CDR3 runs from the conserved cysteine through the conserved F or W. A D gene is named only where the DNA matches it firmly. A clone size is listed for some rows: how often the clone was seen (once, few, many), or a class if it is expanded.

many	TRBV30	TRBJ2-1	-	TGTGCCTGGGGCAGGGGAAACAATGAGCAGTTCTTC	CAWGRGNNEQFF
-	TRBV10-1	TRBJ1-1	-	TGCGCCAGCAGTCTTTCCGGGGCCGGGAACACTGAAGCTTTCTTT	CASSLSGAGNTEAFF
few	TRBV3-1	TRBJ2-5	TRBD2	TGTGCCAGCAGCCAAGAAGCGGGAGTTACGTTGGGGACCCAGTACTTC	CASSQEAGVTLGTQYF
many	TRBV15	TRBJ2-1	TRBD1	TGTGCCACCAGCAGGGACAGGGTGCAGTTCTTC	CATSRDRVQFF
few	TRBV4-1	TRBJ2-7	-	TGCGCCAGCAGCCAAGATTGGAGGGGATCGGCCGAGCAGTACTTC	CASSQDWRGSAEQYF
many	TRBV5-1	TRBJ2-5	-	TGCGCCAGCTCCGGCAAGGGACGTCCGGAGACCCAGTACTTC	CASSGKGRPETQYF
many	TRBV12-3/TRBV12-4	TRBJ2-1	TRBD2	TGTGCCAGCAGTTCCCTTAGAGCGGGAGGGCCTTGGAATGAGCAGTTCTTC	CASSSLRAGGPWNEQFF
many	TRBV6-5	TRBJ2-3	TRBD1	TGTGCCAGCAGTTACAGGGGGCAGGGCACAGATACGCAGTATTTT	CASSYRGQGTDTQYF
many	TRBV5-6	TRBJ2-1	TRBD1	TGTGCCAGCAGCTTGGTAGGGGGCAGCTCCTACAATGAGCAGTTCTTC	CASSLVGGSSYNEQFF
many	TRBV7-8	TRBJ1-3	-	TGTGCCAGCAGCTTAGGTAGCAGGGCTGGAAACACCATATATTTT	CASSLGSRAGNTIYF
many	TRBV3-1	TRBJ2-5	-	TGTGCCAGCAGCCAAGATCTAAGAGGGGGAAACCAAGAGACCCAGTACTTC	CASSQDLRGGNQETQYF
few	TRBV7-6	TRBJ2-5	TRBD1	TGTGCCAGCAGCTTATTAACAGGGGGCAGAGGCCAAGAGACCCAGTACTTC	CASSLLTGGRGQETQYF
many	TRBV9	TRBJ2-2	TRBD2	TGTGCCAGCAGCGTAAGCGGGAGGGGCACCGGGGAGCTGTTTTTT	CASSVSGRGTGELFF
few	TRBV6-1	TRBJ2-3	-	TGTGCCAGCAGCAGGGGCGGTTTAGGTACAGATACGCAGTATTTT	CASSRGGLGTDTQYF
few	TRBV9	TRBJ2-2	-	TGTGCCAGCGGCCTCGATCAGGCGCGGGTGGTCACCGGGGAGCTGTTTTTT	CASGLDQARVVTGELFF
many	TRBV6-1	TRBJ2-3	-	TGTGCCAGCAGTGAAGCGCTGAGCTTTAGTACGCAGTATTTT	CASSEALSFSTQYF
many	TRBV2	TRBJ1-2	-	TGTGCCAGCAGTGAAGCCAGGACAGTCTATGGCTACACCTTC	CASSEARTVYGYTF
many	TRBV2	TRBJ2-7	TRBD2	TGTGCCAGCAGTCCACGGACTAGCGGGACCTACGAGCAGTACTTC	CASSPRTSGTYEQYF
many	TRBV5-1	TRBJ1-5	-	TGCGCCAGCAGCCTGCCGGACGAGGGTCAGCCCCAGCATTTT	CASSLPDEGQPQHF
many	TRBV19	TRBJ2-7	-	TGTGCCAGTAGTATTCGGGGTAAATCCTACGAGCAGTACTTC	CASSIRGKSYEQYF
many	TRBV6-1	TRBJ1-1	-	TGTGCCAGCATAGGACAGTTGGACACTGAAGCTTTCTTT	CASIGQLDTEAFF
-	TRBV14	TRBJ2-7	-	TGTGCCAGCAGCCACTCGGACACGAACTCCTACGAGCAGTACTTC	CASSHSDTNSYEQYF
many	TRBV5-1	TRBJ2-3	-	TGCGCCAGCAGGACGACTAGCACAGATACGCAGTATTTT	CASRTTSTDTQYF
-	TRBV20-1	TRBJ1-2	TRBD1	TGCAGTGCTAGTGCAGGGGGCAGCTATGGCTACACCTTC	CSASAGGSYGYTF